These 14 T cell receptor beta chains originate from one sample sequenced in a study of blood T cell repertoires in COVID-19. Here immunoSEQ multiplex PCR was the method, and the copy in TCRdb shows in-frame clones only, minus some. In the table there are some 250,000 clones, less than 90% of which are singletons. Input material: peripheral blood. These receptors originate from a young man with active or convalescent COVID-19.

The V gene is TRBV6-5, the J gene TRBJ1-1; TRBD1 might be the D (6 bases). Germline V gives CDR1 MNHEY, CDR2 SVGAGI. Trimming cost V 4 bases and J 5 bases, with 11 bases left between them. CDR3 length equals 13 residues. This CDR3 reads CASSSTGITEAFF. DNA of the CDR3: TGTGCCAGCAGTTCAACAGGGATAACTGAAGCTTTCTTT.

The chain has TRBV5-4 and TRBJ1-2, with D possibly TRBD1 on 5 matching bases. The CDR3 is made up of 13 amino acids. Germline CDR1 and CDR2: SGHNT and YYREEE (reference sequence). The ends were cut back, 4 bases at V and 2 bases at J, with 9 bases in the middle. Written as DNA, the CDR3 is TGTGCCAGCAGCCTTCCAGGGAACTATGGCTACACCTTC. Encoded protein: CASSLPGNYGYTF.

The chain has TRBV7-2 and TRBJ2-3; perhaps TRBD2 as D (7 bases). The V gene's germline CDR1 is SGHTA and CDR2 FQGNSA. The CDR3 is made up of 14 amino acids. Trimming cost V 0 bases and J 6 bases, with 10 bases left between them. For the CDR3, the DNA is TGTGCCAGCAGCTTAGCGGGGGGGCTGGATACGCAGTATTTT. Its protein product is CASSLAGGLDTQYF.

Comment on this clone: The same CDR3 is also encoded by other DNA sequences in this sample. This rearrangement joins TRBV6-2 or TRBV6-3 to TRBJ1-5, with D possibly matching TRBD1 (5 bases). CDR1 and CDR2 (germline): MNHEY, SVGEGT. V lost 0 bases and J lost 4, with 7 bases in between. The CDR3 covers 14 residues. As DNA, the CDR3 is TGTGCCAGCAGTTACTCTGGGGGGAATCAGCCCCAGCATTTT. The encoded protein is CASSYSGGNQPQHF.

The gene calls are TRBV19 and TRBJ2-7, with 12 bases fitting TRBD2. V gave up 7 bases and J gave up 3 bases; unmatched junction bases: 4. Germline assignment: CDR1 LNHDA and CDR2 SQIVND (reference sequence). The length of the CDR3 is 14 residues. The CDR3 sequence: CASTSSGGDYEQYF. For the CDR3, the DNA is TGTGCCAGTACATCTAGCGGGGGGGACTACGAGCAGTACTTC.

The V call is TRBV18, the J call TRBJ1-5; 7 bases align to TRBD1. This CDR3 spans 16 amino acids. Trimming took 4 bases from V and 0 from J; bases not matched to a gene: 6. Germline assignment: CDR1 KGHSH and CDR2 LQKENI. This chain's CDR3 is CASSRGTEISNQPQHF. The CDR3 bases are TGTGCCAGCTCACGAGGGACAGAGATTAGCAATCAGCCCCAGCATTTT.

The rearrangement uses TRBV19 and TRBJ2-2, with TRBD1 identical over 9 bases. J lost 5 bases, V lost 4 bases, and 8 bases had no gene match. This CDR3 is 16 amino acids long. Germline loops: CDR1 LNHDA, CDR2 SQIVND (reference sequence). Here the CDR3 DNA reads TGTGCCAGTAGTACCACAGGGGGCGCCTTGACCGGGGAGCTGTTTTTT. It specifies CASSTTGGALTGELFF.

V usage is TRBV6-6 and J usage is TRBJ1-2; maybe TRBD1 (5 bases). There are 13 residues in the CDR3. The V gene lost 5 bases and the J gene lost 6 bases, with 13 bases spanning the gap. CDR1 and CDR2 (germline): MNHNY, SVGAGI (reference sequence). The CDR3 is CASSPRQLNGYTF. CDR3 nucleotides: TGTGCCAGCAGTCCCCGACAGTTGAATGGCTACACCTTC.

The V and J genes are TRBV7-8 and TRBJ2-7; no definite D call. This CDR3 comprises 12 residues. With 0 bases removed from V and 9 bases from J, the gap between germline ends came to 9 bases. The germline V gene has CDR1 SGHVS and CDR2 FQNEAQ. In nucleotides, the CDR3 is TGTGCCAGCAGCTTAGCGAGCCCCTGGCAGTACTTC. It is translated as CASSLASPWQYF.

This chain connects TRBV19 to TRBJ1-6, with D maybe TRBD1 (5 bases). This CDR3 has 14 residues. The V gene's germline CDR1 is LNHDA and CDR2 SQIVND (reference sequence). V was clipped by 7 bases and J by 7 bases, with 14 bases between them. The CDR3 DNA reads TGTGCCAGTAAGGGGTCTACGCAAAATTCACCCCTCCACTTT. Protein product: CASKGSTQNSPLHF.

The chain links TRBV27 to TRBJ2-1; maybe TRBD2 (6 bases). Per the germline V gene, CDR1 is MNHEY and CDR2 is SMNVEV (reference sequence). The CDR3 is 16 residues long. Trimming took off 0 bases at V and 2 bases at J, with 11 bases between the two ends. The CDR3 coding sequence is TGTGCCAGCAGTTTATCATCCGGGGGAGCCTACAATGAGCAGTTCTTC. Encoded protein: CASSLSSGGAYNEQFF.

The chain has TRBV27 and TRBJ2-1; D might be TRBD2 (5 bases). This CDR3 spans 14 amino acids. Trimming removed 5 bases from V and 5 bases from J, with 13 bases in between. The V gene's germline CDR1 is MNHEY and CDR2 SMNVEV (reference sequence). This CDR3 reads CASSEGFGHNEQFF. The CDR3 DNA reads TGTGCCAGCAGTGAGGGTTTCGGTCACAATGAGCAGTTCTTC.

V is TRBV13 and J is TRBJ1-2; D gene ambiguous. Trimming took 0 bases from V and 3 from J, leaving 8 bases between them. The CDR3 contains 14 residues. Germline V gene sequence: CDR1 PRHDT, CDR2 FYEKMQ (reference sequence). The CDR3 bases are TGTGCCAGCAGCTTAGGGAGGGCGTACTATGGCTACACCTTC. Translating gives CASSLGRAYYGYTF.

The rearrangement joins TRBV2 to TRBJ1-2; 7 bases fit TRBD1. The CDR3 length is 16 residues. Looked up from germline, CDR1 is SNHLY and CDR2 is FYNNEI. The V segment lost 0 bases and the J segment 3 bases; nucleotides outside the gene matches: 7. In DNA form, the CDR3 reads TGTGCCAGCAGTGAAGCCCGACAGGGATTCCACTATGGCTACACCTTC. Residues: CASSEARQGFHYGYTF.